These T cell receptor beta chains were read from a single sample in a study of OX40 agonist ivuxolimab in advanced cancers. Method: immunoSEQ multiplex PCR; TCRdb's copy keeps in-frame clones and lacks some. The repertoire holds about 96,000 clones, with under 85% as singletons. The sequencing here drew on CD4+ or CD8+ T cells sorted from blood, taken in a trial of the OX40 agonist ivuxolimab. All receptors come from an adult with an advanced solid tumor such as melanoma, head and neck, liver or kidney cancer. The CDR3 runs from the conserved cysteine through the conserved F or W. The order of the fields is D gene, V gene, J gene, CDR3 length, clone size, CDR3 DNA, CDR3 protein. D genes are given only for firm matches. The size field is filled for only some rows; it gives once, few, many or a size class.

D gene: .
V gene: TRBV7-9
J gene: TRBJ1-2
CDR3 length: 13
clone size: few
CDR3 DNA: TGTGCCAGCAGTTCGGGGACATCAGTGGGCTACACCTTC
CDR3 protein: CASSSGTSVGYTF

D gene: .
V gene: TRBV9
J gene: TRBJ1-1
CDR3 length: 14
clone size: .
CDR3 DNA: TGTGCCAGCAAACCACAGGTTCCGAACACTGAAGCTTTCTTT
CDR3 protein: CASKPQVPNTEAFF

D gene: .
V gene: TRBV30
J gene: TRBJ1-2
CDR3 length: 11
clone size: .
CDR3 DNA: TGTGCCTGGGAGAACCCCCGAGGCTACACCTTC
CDR3 protein: CAWENPRGYTF

D gene: .
V gene: TRBV18
J gene: TRBJ2-7
CDR3 length: 14
clone size: .
CDR3 DNA: TGTGCCAGCTCACCAGGTTATGCTGCTTCGGAGCAGTACTTC
CDR3 protein: CASSPGYAASEQYF

D gene: .
V gene: TRBV19
J gene: TRBJ2-3
CDR3 length: 15
clone size: .
CDR3 DNA: TGTGCCAGTAGCGAAGGACTCGCGGGGACAGATACGCAGTATTTT
CDR3 protein: CASSEGLAGTDTQYF

D gene: .
V gene: TRBV2
J gene: TRBJ2-3
CDR3 length: 15
clone size: .
CDR3 DNA: TGTGCCAGCAGCCATGGGGCCGGGGTGTTGGATACGCAGTATTTT
CDR3 protein: CASSHGAGVLDTQYF

D gene: TRBD2
V gene: TRBV10-3
J gene: TRBJ2-2
CDR3 length: 16
clone size: .
CDR3 DNA: TGTGCCATCACGGCTAGCGGGCCTCGGATGGCCGGGGAGCTGTTTTTT
CDR3 protein: CAITASGPRMAGELFF

D gene: TRBD1
V gene: TRBV19
J gene: TRBJ1-5
CDR3 length: 16
clone size: .
CDR3 DNA: TGTGCCAGTAGTCGCTTGGTAGGACAGGGCAATCAGCCCCAGCATTTT
CDR3 protein: CASSRLVGQGNQPQHF

D gene: .
V gene: TRBV18
J gene: TRBJ1-3
CDR3 length: 16
clone size: once
CDR3 DNA: TGTGCCAGCTCACCAGAGACGGCCTACTCTGGAAACACCATATATTTT
CDR3 protein: CASSPETAYSGNTIYF

D gene: .
V gene: TRBV6-1
J gene: TRBJ2-1
CDR3 length: 11
clone size: .
CDR3 DNA: TGTGCCAGCAGGGTGGTAAATGAGCAGTTCTTC
CDR3 protein: CASRVVNEQFF

D gene: .
V gene: TRBV6-1
J gene: TRBJ2-7
CDR3 length: 11
clone size: .
CDR3 DNA: TGTGCCAGCAGTGCCACCTACGAGCAGTACTTC
CDR3 protein: CASSATYEQYF

D gene: TRBD1
V gene: TRBV7-2
J gene: TRBJ1-2
CDR3 length: 13
clone size: .
CDR3 DNA: TGTACCAGCAGTAGTCAGGGGGTGGCTGGCTACACCTTC
CDR3 protein: CTSSSQGVAGYTF

D gene: TRBD1
V gene: TRBV6-1
J gene: TRBJ1-6
CDR3 length: 14
clone size: .
CDR3 DNA: TGTGCCAGCAGTGAAGGGACAGGGAATTCACCCCTCCACTTT
CDR3 protein: CASSEGTGNSPLHF

D gene: .
V gene: TRBV7-3
J gene: TRBJ1-1
CDR3 length: 13
clone size: .
CDR3 DNA: TGTGCCAGCAGCCCCTACCCGAACACTGAAGCTTTCTTT
CDR3 protein: CASSPYPNTEAFF

D gene: .
V gene: TRBV19
J gene: TRBJ2-7
CDR3 length: 16
clone size: .
CDR3 DNA: TGTGCCAGTAGTACCTTAGACTTAACTAGCCCTTACGAGCAGTACTTC
CDR3 protein: CASSTLDLTSPYEQYF

D gene: .
V gene: TRBV15
J gene: TRBJ1-2
CDR3 length: 15
clone size: once
CDR3 DNA: TGTGCCACCAGCAGAGATTACTCGGGGTTCTATGGCTACACCTTC
CDR3 protein: CATSRDYSGFYGYTF

D gene: .
V gene: TRBV5-1
J gene: TRBJ2-3
CDR3 length: 16
clone size: .
CDR3 DNA: TGCGCCAGCAGCCCCGGACTAGGTAGGGGGGGAGATACGCAGTATTTT
CDR3 protein: CASSPGLGRGGDTQYF

D gene: .
V gene: TRBV19
J gene: TRBJ2-1
CDR3 length: 16
clone size: .
CDR3 DNA: TGTGCCAGTAGTATAGCGGGTCAGGGCCCATACAATGAGCAGTTCTTC
CDR3 protein: CASSIAGQGPYNEQFF

D gene: .
V gene: TRBV5-6
J gene: TRBJ2-2
CDR3 length: 15
clone size: .
CDR3 DNA: TGTGCCAGCAGCTTGGGGGACTGGAGCACCGGGGAGCTGTTTTTT
CDR3 protein: CASSLGDWSTGELFF

D gene: TRBD1
V gene: TRBV7-9
J gene: TRBJ1-1
CDR3 length: 12
clone size: many
CDR3 DNA: TGTGCCAGCAGCCACGGGACAGGGGAAGCTTTCTTT
CDR3 protein: CASSHGTGEAFF